These 13 T cell receptor beta chains originate from one sample sequenced in a study of T cells in Graves' hyperthyroidism and ophthalmopathy. Amplification targeted TCR beta CDR3 regions from RNA transcripts. HTBI primers were employed in a first-round RT-PCR of the TCR CDR3. TCRdb passed the multiplex PCR reads through MiXCR, listing each CDR3 protein once. The sample records about 420,000 distinct CDR3 sequences, roughly 14% being singletons. Sample: blood. The source of these receptors is a woman younger than 35 with Graves' hyperthyroidism.

The table lists this clonotype with many counts. The CDR3 DNA sequence: TGTGCCAGCAGCTGGGACGGACTAAACTATGGCTACACCTTC. Translation: CASSWDGLNYGYTF. The J gene is TRBJ1-2, the V gene TRBV7-2; a weak D match, TRBD1 (5 bases). Germline loops: CDR1 SGHTA, CDR2 FQGNSA. The CDR3 covers 14 residues. With 4 bases removed from V and 2 bases from J, the gap between germline ends came to 11 bases.

This clonotype was detected ten times or more. V is TRBV7-8 and J is TRBJ2-7; 11 bases align to TRBD1. The V gene's germline CDR1 is SGHVS and CDR2 FQNEAQ. The CDR3 runs 19 residues. Losses at the gene ends were 0 bases for V and 5 bases for J; bases not matched to a gene: 15. CDR3 sequence (DNA): TGTGCCAGCAGCTTAGCGTTTGGGACAGGGGGGTCCCGACGTGACGAGCAGTACTTC. Protein: CASSLAFGTGGSRRDEQYF. The complete variable domain, with remaining parts taken from reference TRBV7-8 and TRBJ2-7, reads GAGVSQSPRYKVAKRGQDVALRCDPISGHVSLFWYQQALGQGPEFLTYFQNEAQLDKSGLPSDRFFAERPEGSVSTLKIQRTQQEDSAVYLCASSLAFGTGGSRRDEQYFGPGTRLTVT.

The chain combines TRBV6-1 with TRBJ1-3, with D unclear. The germline V gene encodes CDR1 MNHNS and CDR2 SASEGT. The CDR3 extends over 13 amino acids. V was shortened by 7 bases and J by 0 bases, with 7 bases between the two germline ends. DNA of the CDR3: TGTGCCAGCAAGTACACCTCTGGAAACACCATATATTTT. Protein: CASKYTSGNTIYF.

This clonotype was seen a few times. V gene TRBV6-1 combines with J gene TRBJ2-1, with D tentatively TRBD1 or TRBD2 (6 bases each). The V end was cut by 5 bases, the J end by 5 bases, with 13 bases between. The CDR3 length is 14 residues. Germline V lookup: CDR1 MNHNS, CDR2 SASEGT. In nucleotides, the CDR3 is TGTGCCAGCAGTTACGGGGGCGGACACAATGAGCAGTTCTTC. This encodes CASSYGGGHNEQFF.

This clonotype was seen ten or more times. The V call is TRBV20-1, the J call TRBJ2-5; no definite D call. V lost 7 bases to trimming and J lost 1 base, with 10 bases between them. The CDR3 contains 12 residues. Germline V gene data show CDR1 as DFQATT and CDR2 as SNEGSKA (reference sequence). The CDR3 spells CSVSFPQETQYF. The DNA of the CDR3 is TGCAGTGTTTCGTTTCCCCAAGAGACCCAGTACTTC.

Ten or more counts support this clonotype. The V gene is TRBV12-3 or TRBV12-4, the J gene TRBJ1-1; unclear D gene. Trimming left V 2 bases short and J 1 base short, with 11 bases between. This CDR3 is 15 amino acids long. The CDR3 DNA sequence: TGTGCCAGCAGTTTACCGGGATTAGGGAACACTGAAGCTTTCTTT. Translating gives CASSLPGLGNTEAFF.

Details on this clonotype: Mismatch with germline at one junction end may stem from a read error. The CDR3 protein is CASRFTLAGAYNGQFF. The CDR3 DNA sequence: TGCGCCAGCAGGTTTACTCTAGCGGGGGCCTACAATGGGCAGTTCTTC. V and J are TRBV5-1 and TRBJ2-1; 10 bases line up with TRBD2. This CDR3 has 16 residues. Per the germline V gene, CDR1 is SGHRS and CDR2 is YFSETQ.

This clonotype occurred many times. This chain uses TRBV7-2 with TRBJ2-7, with a tentative D call TRBD2 (7 bases). Trimming removed 5 bases at V and 3 bases at J, with 17 bases between. The CDR3 sequence is 15 residues long. Germline loops: CDR1 SGHTA, CDR2 FQGNSA. In DNA form, the CDR3 reads TGTGCCAGCAGCGCAAGGGGGGGGCCTCGCTACGAGCAGTACTTC. Encoded protein: CASSARGGPRYEQYF.

This clonotype was seen only a few times. The chain employs TRBV5-4 and TRBJ1-2; 8 nucleotides agree with TRBD1. V trimming: 4 bases; J trimming: 8 bases; junction bases outside the gene matches: 7. CDR3 length: 13 amino acids. The germline CDR1 and CDR2 sequences are SGHNT and YYREEE (reference sequence). The CDR3 protein is CASSPGQGNGYTF. DNA for the CDR3: TGTGCCAGCAGCCCTGGACAGGGTAACGGCTACACCTTC.

In regard to this clonotype: A clone one base away is much larger, so this may be a read error. The chain recombines TRBV12-3 or TRBV12-4 with TRBJ2-1; unclear D gene. With 0 bases removed from V and 7 bases from J, the gap between germline ends came to 7 bases. This CDR3 spans 13 amino acids. CDR3 protein: CASSLATRNEQFF. The CDR3 nucleotides read TGTGCCAGCAGTTTAGCGACGAGAAATGAGCAGTTCTTC.

This clonotype has a handful of counts. The chain is built from TRBV20-1 and TRBJ1-2; tentatively, D is TRBD1 (6 bases). Trimming shortened V by 2 bases and J by 2 bases, and 15 bases separated the two germline ends. There are 15 residues in the CDR3. Germline V gives CDR1 DFQATT, CDR2 SNEGSKA (reference sequence). The CDR3 here is CSARLGTRGNYGYTF. The CDR3 nucleotides read TGCAGTGCTAGACTTGGGACACGAGGCAACTATGGCTACACCTTC.

This clonotype was observed many times. V is TRBV2 and J is TRBJ1-4; D not certain. V was clipped by 3 bases and J by 5 bases, with 10 bases between them. The CDR3 contains 14 residues. Germline V CDR1 and CDR2: SNHLY, FYNNEI. The CDR3 DNA sequence: TGTGCCAGCAGTGAGTTTGTCCGCAATGAAAAACTGTTTTTT. Its translation is CASSEFVRNEKLFF.

This clonotype was seen at least ten times. The rearrangement uses TRBV20-1 and TRBJ1-1; possible D gene TRBD1, 6 bases. Deletions cut 5 bases from V and 3 bases from J, with 7 bases between. Per the germline V gene, CDR1 is DFQATT and CDR2 is SNEGSKA (reference sequence). The CDR3 runs to 11 residues. CDR3 sequence reads: CSAPGDTEAFF. For the CDR3, the DNA is TGCAGTGCTCCAGGGGACACTGAAGCTTTCTTT.